One and the same sample provided the 19 T cell receptor beta chains below, sequenced in a study of blood T cells in healthy people across ages. The second PCR ran roughly 6 to 11 cycles with a sample-barcoded 5' primer and J-beta primers. MiXCR, run by TCRdb on the 5' RACE reads, gives a single entry per CDR3 protein. The sample includes about 580,000 distinct CDR3 sequences, roughly 43% of them seen just once. Sequences were obtained from blood. The receptor set was obtained from an elderly man in good health.

This clonotype has a handful of counts. The J gene is TRBJ1-2, the V gene TRBV20-1; D unresolved. The V end lost 6 bases, the J end lost 2 bases, and 19 bases lay between the germline ends. This CDR3 is 15 amino acids long. Germline V gene data show CDR1 as DFQATT and CDR2 as SNEGSKA (reference sequence). The CDR3 region is CSAYGPSLGNYGYTF. Written as DNA, the CDR3 is TGCAGTGCCTATGGGCCATCCCTGGGGAACTATGGCTACACCTTC.

The J gene is TRBJ1-3, the V gene TRBV15, with D maybe TRBD1 (6 bases). V was trimmed by 0 bases and J by 2 bases, leaving 17 bases between them. CDR1 LNHNV and CDR2 YYDKDF come from the germline V gene (reference sequence). The CDR3 loop spans 18 amino acids. The CDR3 region has the DNA TGTGCCACCAGCAGAGATCGATTGGGAGGGGGAGCTGGAAACACCATATATTTT. Residues: CATSRDRLGGGAGNTIYF.

This clonotype was found a few times. The chain has TRBV7-3 and TRBJ1-6, with D unresolved. Germline V gene data show CDR1 as SGHTA and CDR2 as FQGTGA. This CDR3 has 14 residues. V lost 4 bases, J lost 10 bases, and 14 bases lay in between. CDR3 region: CASSSRGRGSPLHF. The CDR3 bases are TGTGCCAGCAGCTCTCGGGGTCGTGGGTCACCCCTCCACTTT.

As concerns this clonotype: Given a much more abundant clone one base away, this may be a read error. The chain employs TRBV6-6 and TRBJ2-5; D possibly corresponds to TRBD2 (6 bases). Trimming removed 2 bases at V and 2 bases at J, with 12 bases between. From germline, CDR1 is MNHNY and CDR2 SVGAGI (reference sequence). The CDR3 consists of 15 residues. Written as DNA, the CDR3 is TGTGCCAGCAGTTACGCCGGGGGACCGCAAGAGACCCAGTACTTC. Amino acid sequence: CASSYAGGPQETQYF.

This chain joins TRBV20-1 and TRBJ2-5; tentative D call: TRBD1 (6 bases). The DNA end favors TRBJ2-7, so the J call may be wrong. This CDR3 contains 13 residues. From germline, CDR1 is DFQATT and CDR2 SNEGSKA (reference sequence). CDR3 protein: CSASRTDYCEQYF. Here the CDR3 DNA reads TGCAGTGCCTCACGGACAGACTACTGCGAGCAGTACTTC.

The rearrangement links TRBV11-2 to TRBJ2-7; D ambiguous. The germline CDR1 and CDR2 sequences are SGHAT and FQNNGV. The CDR3 loop spans 13 amino acids. V was clipped by 2 bases and J by 3 bases, with 8 bases between them. The CDR3 is CASSLLRVYEQYF. CDR3 nucleotide sequence: TGTGCCAGCAGCTTACTTAGAGTCTACGAGCAGTACTTC.

V usage is TRBV5-1 and J usage is TRBJ2-1; D is perhaps TRBD1 (5 bases). Per germline, CDR1 SGHRS and CDR2 YFSETQ. The ends were cut back, 4 bases at V and 3 bases at J, with 14 bases in the middle. The CDR3 length is 15 residues. For the CDR3, the DNA is TGCGCCAGCAGCCTCCAGGGCACTCTCTACAATGAGCAGTTCTTC. The encoded protein is CASSLQGTLYNEQFF. The whole variable domain, filled in from reference TRBV5-1 and TRBJ2-1, reads KAGVTQTPRYLIKTRGQQVTLSCSPISGHRSVSWYQQTPGQGLQFLFEYFSETQRNKGNFPGRFSGRQFSNSRSEMNVSTLELGDSALYLCASSLQGTLYNEQFFGPGTRLTVL.

The chain employs TRBV3-1 and TRBJ1-4; D gene ambiguous. Between the trimmed V and J ends, which lost 0 bases and 0 bases, there was a span of 11 bases. The V gene's germline CDR1 is LGHDT and CDR2 YNNKEL (reference sequence). This CDR3 comprises 17 residues. CDR3 protein: CASSQERAFATNEKLFF. As DNA, the CDR3 is TGTGCCAGCAGCCAAGAAAGAGCATTCGCAACTAATGAAAAACTGTTTTTT.

Only a few counts were recorded for this clonotype. This CDR3 reads CASSPHQLREKTEAFF. In nucleotides, the CDR3 is TGTGCCAGCAGCCCTCACCAACTCAGGGAAAAGACTGAAGCTTTCTTT. The chain employs TRBV6-6 and TRBJ1-1, with D possibly being TRBD1 (5 bases). Trimming removed 6 bases at V and 5 bases at J, with 22 bases between. Germline V gene sequence: CDR1 MNHNY, CDR2 SVGAGI (reference sequence). The CDR3 has 16 residues.

This clonotype was seen a single time. The chain combines TRBV11-1 with TRBJ2-7, with 7 bases identical to TRBD1. V dropped 3 bases and J dropped 2; count of bases not matched to a gene: 7. Germline-derived CDR1 and CDR2 are SGHAT and FQDESV (reference sequence). This CDR3 is built from 15 residues. The CDR3 DNA is TGTGCCAGCAGCTTCGGGCGACAGGGTGCCTACGAGCAGTACTTC. It is translated as CASSFGRQGAYEQYF.

This clonotype was counted ten times or more. This chain joins TRBV7-9 and TRBJ2-1; no clear D. V was trimmed by 1 base and J by 0 bases, leaving 7 bases between them. The CDR3 totals 15 residues. Germline CDR1 and CDR2: SEHNR and FQNEAQ (reference sequence). DNA for the CDR3: TGTGCCAGCAGCTTAGGTCGGGCCTCCTACAATGAGCAGTTCTTC. As protein: CASSLGRASYNEQFF.

The chain has TRBV4-1 and TRBJ2-1; TRBD2 aligns across 10 bases. The V and J ends lost 3 bases and 9 bases, in that order; junction bases with no gene match: 11. Germline V lookup: CDR1 MGHRA, CDR2 YSYEKL. The CDR3 runs 16 residues. The CDR3 sequence is CASSHPKRGGRGEQFF. CDR3 coding DNA: TGCGCCAGCAGCCACCCGAAGCGGGGGGGCCGGGGTGAGCAGTTCTTC.

This clonotype was found a few times. The rearrangement uses TRBV7-9 and TRBJ1-5; possibly TRBD1 for D (5 bases). V gave up 6 bases and J gave up 6 bases, with 15 bases separating them. The CDR3 is 14 residues long. Germline lookup yields CDR1 SEHNR and CDR2 FQNEAQ (reference sequence). In DNA, the CDR3 is TGTGCCAGCAGTCGGGACGGGAGAACTCAGCCCCAGCATTTT. This gives the protein CASSRDGRTQPQHF.

This clonotype was detected once. This sequence joins TRBV10-3 and TRBJ2-2, with a possible D match to TRBD1 (6 bases). The V end was cut by 9 bases, the J end by 0 bases, with 11 bases between. The length of the CDR3 is 14 residues. CDR1 and CDR2 from the germline V gene are ENHRY and SYGVKD. The CDR3 DNA sequence: TGTGCCATAGGACCAGGGGCGAACACCGGGGAGCTGTTTTTT. This codes for CAIGPGANTGELFF.

With regard to this clonotype: This may be a read error, as it is one base from a much larger clone. V gene TRBV6-6 combines with J gene TRBJ2-1, with D possibly TRBD1 on 6 matching bases. With 4 bases removed from V and 8 bases from J, the gap between germline ends came to 15 bases. Germline CDR1 is MNHNY and CDR2 is SVGAGI (reference sequence). The CDR3 extends over 14 amino acids. CDR3 bases: TGTGCCAGCAGTTCCAACTCAGGGGACGATGAGCAGTTCTTC. It is translated as CASSSNSGDDEQFF.

This clonotype has only a few counts. The genes are TRBV27 and TRBJ2-3; D tentatively reads TRBD1 or TRBD2 (6 bases each). The V gene lost 10 bases and the J gene lost 1 base, with 12 bases spanning the gap. The germline V gene has CDR1 MNHEY and CDR2 SMNVEV (reference sequence). This CDR3 has 13 amino acids. CDR3 residues: CAIRGLGTDTQYF. In DNA, the CDR3 is TGTGCCATCAGGGGACTGGGCACAGATACGCAGTATTTT.

This sequence joins TRBV7-6 and TRBJ2-1, with TRBD2 identical over 7 bases. J was trimmed by 6 bases and V by 3 bases; bases with no gene match: 8. Germline-derived CDR1 and CDR2 are SGHVS and FNYEAQ. The CDR3 sequence is 15 residues long. The CDR3: CASSFGREWFNEQFF. The CDR3 nucleotides are TGTGCCAGCAGCTTCGGGCGGGAGTGGTTCAATGAGCAGTTCTTC.

The rearrangement joins TRBV6-5 to TRBJ2-7; 9 bases fit TRBD1. This CDR3 contains 14 residues. Germline loops: CDR1 MNHEY, CDR2 SVGAGI. Unmatched junction bases numbered 11, after V lost 10 bases and J lost 4 bases. Here the CDR3 DNA reads TGTGCCATCCGCCGGGACAGGGAAAGTTACGAGCAGTACTTC. Encoded protein: CAIRRDRESYEQYF.

J is TRBJ2-3 and V is TRBV20-1; tentatively, D is TRBD2 (5 bases). This CDR3 spans 14 amino acids. Germline lookup yields CDR1 DFQATT and CDR2 SNEGSKA (reference sequence). V was clipped by 5 bases and J by 2 bases, with 14 bases between them. CDR3 coding DNA: TGCAGTGCTCCTGCCGGGGTGATCACAGATACGCAGTATTTT. Protein: CSAPAGVITDTQYF.